The next 10 T cell receptor beta chains were all read from a single sample in a study of blood T cells in healthy people across ages. PCR was performed a second time for about 7 to 11 cycles using a sample-barcoded 5' primer and a J-beta primer mix. MiXCR was run by TCRdb on the 5' RACE reads, yielding one entry per CDR3 protein. The sample includes hundreds of thousands of distinct CDR3 sequences, approximately 39% seen only once; the top ten take under 25%. The sample comprised blood. Receptors originate from a woman aged 60 to 75 in good health.

This clonotype was recorded many times. The chain recombines TRBV10-3 with TRBJ2-7, with TRBD2 matching 14 bases. The CDR3 has 14 amino acids. The J segment lost 6 bases and the V segment lost 6 bases, leaving 4 bases of the junction unmatched. From germline, CDR1 is ENHRY and CDR2 SYGVKD. CDR3 sequence reads: CAIRSGTSGSEQYF. The CDR3 DNA reads TGTGCCATCAGATCCGGGACTAGCGGGAGCGAGCAGTACTTC.

J is TRBJ1-5 and V is TRBV30, with D unclear. The germline V gene has CDR1 GTSNPN and CDR2 SVGIG (reference sequence). The CDR3 loop spans 13 amino acids. The ends were cut back, 0 bases at V and 6 bases at J, with 9 bases in the middle. This CDR3 reads CAWSVKGSQPQHF. The DNA of the CDR3 is TGTGCCTGGAGTGTAAAGGGCAGTCAGCCCCAGCATTTT.

V is TRBV14 and J is TRBJ2-2; no clear D gene. The CDR3 has 16 residues. Trimming took 0 bases from V and 7 from J, leaving 15 bases between them. CDR1 and CDR2 from the germline V gene are SGHDN and FVKESK. The CDR3 sequence: CASSQDAASYFGELFF. Here the CDR3 DNA reads TGTGCCAGCAGCCAAGACGCGGCGTCTTATTTCGGGGAGCTGTTTTTT.

The chain combines TRBV20-1 with TRBJ2-7; possible D gene TRBD1, 6 bases. V lost 2 bases to trimming and J lost 3 bases, with 8 bases between them. The CDR3 length is 12 residues. Looked up from germline, CDR1 is DFQATT and CDR2 is SNEGSKA (reference sequence). The CDR3 region is CSARPTGYEQYF. CDR3 nucleotide sequence: TGCAGTGCTAGACCGACAGGCTACGAGCAGTACTTC.

The CDR3 sequence: CASSAGLAGDQETQYF. The CDR3 DNA follows: TGTGCCAGCAGCGCTGGACTAGCGGGGGACCAAGAGACCCAGTACTTC. The gene calls are TRBV11-3 and TRBJ2-5, with 13 positions matching TRBD2. V lost 5 bases and J lost 0; bases outside the gene matches: 3. The germline CDR1 and CDR2 sequences are SGHNT and YENEEA. This CDR3 has 16 amino acids.

J is TRBJ2-7 and V is TRBV4-2, with D hard to call. Germline V CDR1 and CDR2: LGHNA, YNFKEQ. This CDR3 contains 15 residues. Trimming took 0 bases from V and 2 from J, leaving 11 bases between them. The CDR3 sequence: CASSQDVLAAYEQYF. DNA of the CDR3: TGTGCCAGCAGCCAAGACGTTCTTGCGGCCTACGAGCAGTACTTC.

The V and J genes are TRBV7-2 and TRBJ2-1, with D perhaps TRBD2 (5 bases). Looked up from germline, CDR1 is SGHTA and CDR2 is FQGNSA. The length of the CDR3 is 15 residues. Trimming took off 6 bases at V and 7 bases at J, with 19 bases between the two ends. For the CDR3, the DNA is TGTACCAGCAGATTCCCGAGCGGAAGTAGGAATGAGCAGTTCTTC. Translation: CTSRFPSGSRNEQFF.

The V call is TRBV2, the J call TRBJ1-5; D remains ambiguous. V was shortened by 6 bases and J by 6 bases, with 24 bases between the two germline ends. This CDR3 is 17 amino acids long. The V gene's germline CDR1 is SNHLY and CDR2 FYNNEI. CDR3 bases: TGTGCCAGCAGGACGGACGCCTACGATGGGATTGGTCAGCCCCAGCATTTT. This encodes CASRTDAYDGIGQPQHF.

The chain is built from TRBV6-4 and TRBJ2-3; D is undetermined. Trimming shortened V by 0 bases and J by 5 bases, and 3 bases separated the two germline ends. There are 12 residues in the CDR3. Per germline, CDR1 MRHNA and CDR2 SNTAGT. CDR3 region: CASSDSLDTQYF. CDR3 bases: TGTGCCAGCAGTGACTCTTTAGATACGCAGTATTTT.

The DNA of the CDR3 is TGTGCCAGCAGTTCCCACATTGACAGGGTTGATGGCTACACCTTC. Encoded protein: CASSSHIDRVDGYTF. The chain recombines TRBV6-1 with TRBJ1-2; 7 bases are shared with TRBD1. After removal of 5 bases from V and 6 bases from J, the junction contained 12 bases not matched to a gene. The germline gives CDR1 MNHNS, CDR2 SASEGT. This CDR3 spans 15 amino acids.